Presented here are 24 T cell receptor beta chains from one specimen sequenced in a study of PD-L1 blockade in urothelial cancer. The protocol was immunoSEQ multiplex PCR, while the TCRdb copy is restricted to in-frame clones and leaves out a portion. The repertoire holds 45,000 to 50,000 clones, 70% to 90% seen once, with 3.5% to 5% in the top ten. Specimen: PBMCs, collected around atezolizumab (anti-PD-L1) treatment. The origin of the receptors is a man older than 75 with urothelial cancer.

The chain combines TRBV6-6 with TRBJ2-1; a possible D gene is TRBD2 (5 bases). V gave up 5 bases and J gave up 1 base, with 12 bases separating them. CDR1 and CDR2 from the germline V gene are MNHNY and SVGAGI (reference sequence). This CDR3 spans 15 amino acids. Here the CDR3 reads CASSPAGSSYNEQFF. CDR3 bases: TGTGCCAGCAGTCCGGCGGGTTCTTCCTACAATGAGCAGTTCTTC.

The rearrangement joins TRBV10-1 to TRBJ1-5, with D perhaps matching TRBD1 (5 bases). V shed 6 bases and J shed 4 bases, with 7 bases lying between them. Germline V gene sequence: CDR1 WNHNN, CDR2 SYGVQD (reference sequence). The CDR3 contains 12 residues. CDR3 bases: TGCGCCAGCAGCGACAGTAATCAGCCCCAGCATTTT. Protein sequence: CASSDSNQPQHF.

V usage is TRBV2 and J usage is TRBJ2-7; 8 nucleotides agree with TRBD2. Germline V gene lookup returns CDR1 SNHLY and CDR2 FYNNEI. V was clipped by 2 bases and J by 6 bases; unmatched bases: 3. This CDR3 is 13 amino acids long. The CDR3 region has the DNA TGTGCCAGCAGTGAACAGCGGGAGTTCGAGCAGTACTTC. The encoded protein is CASSEQREFEQYF.

The V call is TRBV30, the J call TRBJ2-7; D remains ambiguous. V shed 2 bases and J shed 7 bases, with 12 bases lying between them. The V gene's germline CDR1 is GTSNPN and CDR2 SVGIG (reference sequence). This CDR3 spans 12 amino acids. The CDR3 reads CAWSMWAQEQYF. The CDR3, as DNA: TGTGCCTGGAGTATGTGGGCACAGGAGCAGTACTTC.

The gene calls are TRBV6-5 and TRBJ2-7; D is ambiguous. This CDR3 contains 15 residues. Trimming shortened V by 3 bases and J by 4 bases, and 16 bases separated the two germline ends. Germline CDR1 reads MNHEY; CDR2 reads SVGAGI. CDR3 bases: TGTGCCAGCAGTTATCAGCTAGACGCGACTTACGAGCAGTACTTC. Translated, it gives CASSYQLDATYEQYF.

The chain has TRBV30 and TRBJ2-7, with 11 bases matching TRBD2. CDR3 length equals 16 residues. The J segment lost 1 base and the V segment lost 4 bases, leaving 9 bases of the junction unmatched. CDR1 and CDR2 (germline): GTSNPN, SVGIG (reference sequence). The CDR3 region is CAWTGVAGGISYEQYF. The CDR3 coding sequence is TGTGCCTGGACGGGAGTAGCGGGAGGGATTTCCTACGAGCAGTACTTC.

This sequence joins TRBV10-1 and TRBJ2-3; possibly TRBD1 for D (6 bases). Germline CDR1 and CDR2: WNHNN and SYGVQD (reference sequence). The CDR3 is 15 residues long. Trimming removed 4 bases from V and 3 bases from J, with 14 bases in between. This chain's CDR3 is CASSGNREKTDTQYF. In nucleotides, the CDR3 is TGCGCCAGCAGTGGTAACAGGGAAAAAACAGATACGCAGTATTTT.

In DNA, the CDR3 is TGTGCCAGCAGACCCCTAGCGGGAGTGGGAGAGACCCAGTACTTC. It codes for CASRPLAGVGETQYF. The J gene is TRBJ2-5, the V gene TRBV7-2; TRBD2 matches at 10 bases. Per the germline V gene, CDR1 is SGHTA and CDR2 is FQGNSA. Trimming took 6 bases from V and 4 from J; bases not matched to a gene: 8. The CDR3 runs to 15 residues.

This clone was detected only once. The chain combines TRBV7-9 with TRBJ2-7; 9 bases align to TRBD1. Germline CDR1 is SEHNR and CDR2 is FQNEAQ (reference sequence). After removal of 1 base from V and 4 bases from J, the junction contained 8 bases not matched to a gene. This CDR3 spans 16 amino acids. The CDR3 region has the DNA TGTGCCAGCAGCTTAGGAACCGGGACAGGGTTTTACGAGCAGTACTTC. Its protein product is CASSLGTGTGFYEQYF.

The V and J genes are TRBV2 and TRBJ2-5; 9 positions agree with TRBD1. Trimming took 5 bases from V and 2 from J; bases not matched to a gene: 6. Germline V CDR1 and CDR2: SNHLY, FYNNEI. The CDR3 covers 15 residues. The CDR3 nucleotides read TGTGCCAGCAGTTCCGGGACAGGGCCTCAAGAGACCCAGTACTTC. Translation gives CASSSGTGPQETQYF.

The chain joins TRBV5-1 to TRBJ2-3; possibly TRBD2 for D (5 bases). V shed 1 base and J shed 1 base, with 16 bases lying between them. CDR3 length: 17 residues. CDR1 is SGHRS and CDR2 is YFSETQ in the germline V gene. The DNA of the CDR3 is TGCGCCAGCAGCTTGAATTCCTTAGGGAGTGGCACAGATACGCAGTATTTT. It translates to CASSLNSLGSGTDTQYF.

The DNA for the CDR3 is TGTGCCAGTAGGGTACAGGATCAGGGTGGCTACACCTTC. Residues: CASRVQDQGGYTF. This chain uses TRBV19 with TRBJ1-2, with a possible D match to TRBD1 (5 bases). Germline CDR1 and CDR2: LNHDA and SQIVND (reference sequence). This CDR3 spans 13 amino acids. V lost 6 bases to trimming and J lost 7 bases, with 15 bases between them.

The sample holds a few counts of this clone. This sequence joins TRBV29-1 and TRBJ1-1; 8 nucleotides match TRBD1. The CDR3 is made up of 12 amino acids. The V gene end was trimmed by 7 bases and the J gene end by 3 bases; junction bases not matched to a gene: 4. In germline, CDR1 is SQVTM, CDR2 ANQGSEA. The CDR3 is CSAGQGDTEAFF. In DNA form, the CDR3 reads TGCAGCGCTGGACAGGGTGACACTGAAGCTTTCTTT.

The rearrangement uses TRBV5-8 and TRBJ1-5; TRBD1 might be the D (5 bases). The germline V and J ends were trimmed by 0 bases and 2 bases, with 12 bases remaining between them. CDR1 and CDR2 (germline): SGHTS, YDEGEE. The CDR3 has 16 residues. CDR3 sequence reads: CASSLGWGRGNQPQHF. CDR3 coding DNA: TGTGCCAGCAGCTTGGGGTGGGGCCGGGGCAATCAGCCCCAGCATTTT. Complete variable domain (other parts from reference TRBV5-8 and TRBJ1-5): EAGVTQSPTHLIKTRGQQATLRCSPISGHTSVYWYQQALGLGLQFLLWYDEGEERNRGNFPPRFSGRQFPNYSSELNVNALELEDSALYLCASSLGWGRGNQPQHFGDGTRLSIL.

The chain uses TRBV21-1 and TRBJ2-7; the table's D call, TRBD2, has no DNA check behind it. TRBV21-1 is a pseudogene locus. This CDR3 spans 12 amino acids. CDR3 nucleotide sequence: TGTGCCAGCAGCCCTCCCCCACGGGAGCAGTACTTC. As protein: CASSPPPREQYF.

The chain carries TRBV23-1 and TRBJ2-7, with D perhaps matching TRBD1 (7 bases). TRBV23-1 is identified as an open reading frame with a role that is uncertain. Trimming removed 0 bases at V and 4 bases at J, with 10 bases between. The CDR3 has 14 amino acids. The CDR3 DNA is TGCGCCAGCAGTCAATCACCAGGGGGGTACGAGCAGTACTTC. Its protein is CASSQSPGGYEQYF.

The chain combines TRBV2 with TRBJ1-1; TRBD1 might be the D (6 bases). Germline assignment: CDR1 SNHLY and CDR2 FYNNEI. This CDR3 comprises 14 residues. Trimming stripped 4 bases from V and 0 bases from J, with 9 bases between. The CDR3 DNA reads TGTGCCAGCAGTGTCGGGGGGCTGAACACTGAAGCTTTCTTT. This codes for CASSVGGLNTEAFF.

The chain has TRBV4-3 and TRBJ2-6; unclear D gene. Per germline, CDR1 LGHNA and CDR2 YSLEER. V lost 3 bases and J 0 bases, leaving 15 bases between the germline ends. The CDR3 has 18 residues. CDR3 region: CASSQDLRSFSGANVLTF. DNA of the CDR3: TGCGCCAGCAGCCAGGATCTCCGGAGCTTCTCTGGGGCCAACGTCCTGACTTTC.

The V gene is TRBV10-3, the J gene TRBJ2-5, with 7 positions matching TRBD2. The J segment lost 1 base and the V segment lost 10 bases, leaving 9 bases of the junction unmatched. From germline, CDR1 is ENHRY and CDR2 SYGVKD. This CDR3 has 14 residues. The CDR3 loop is CATSGGIRQETQYF. The CDR3 region has the DNA TGTGCCACCTCGGGGGGAATCCGCCAAGAGACCCAGTACTTC.

The chain is built from TRBV6-5 and TRBJ1-3; 7 bases are a match to TRBD1. Germline loops: CDR1 MNHEY, CDR2 SVGAGI. This CDR3 region has 15 residues. The junction had 13 bases not matched to a gene; V was cut back by 8 bases and J by 6 bases. CDR3 bases: TGTGCCAGCTCCCAAGGGGGCGTTTTGGTAAACACCATATATTTT. Translated: CASSQGGVLVNTIYF.

The V gene is TRBV7-2, the J gene TRBJ2-3; 7 nucleotides match TRBD2. Germline V CDR1 and CDR2: SGHTA, FQGNSA. Germline trimming cut 5 bases from V and 0 bases from J; bases unmatched to any gene: 14. The CDR3 is 18 amino acids. The CDR3, as DNA: TGTGCCAGCAGCCGGGCGGGGGTGTCAGCGATCAGCACAGATACGCAGTATTTT. It yields the protein CASSRAGVSAISTDTQYF.

Note on this clone: The same CDR3 is also encoded by other DNA sequences in this sample. The J gene is TRBJ1-1, the V gene TRBV6-6; D gene unclear. This CDR3 is built from 14 residues. Trimming left V 2 bases short and J 4 bases short, with 11 bases between. Germline V gives CDR1 MNHNY, CDR2 SVGAGI (reference sequence). Written as DNA, the CDR3 is TGTGCCAGCAGTTACGAAGGGAGGAGCACTGAAGCTTTCTTT. Its translation: CASSYEGRSTEAFF.

This chain joins TRBV5-1 and TRBJ2-4; tentative D call: TRBD2 (6 bases). This CDR3 spans 16 amino acids. V shed 1 base and J shed 0 bases, with 11 bases lying between them. Germline-derived CDR1 and CDR2 are SGHRS and YFSETQ. CDR3 nucleotide sequence: TGCGCCAGCAGCTTGTATCAAGCGGGAGCCAAAAACATTCAGTACTTC. Translating gives CASSLYQAGAKNIQYF.

The chain's CDR3 is CASSIKTAYEQYF. The CDR3 region has the DNA TGTGCCAGTAGTATAAAGACAGCCTACGAGCAGTACTTC. The rearrangement uses TRBV19 and TRBJ2-7, with a weak D call TRBD1 (5 bases). V dropped 2 bases and J dropped 2 bases, with 7 bases sitting between them. This CDR3 has 13 residues. The germline V gene encodes CDR1 LNHDA and CDR2 SQIVND (reference sequence).